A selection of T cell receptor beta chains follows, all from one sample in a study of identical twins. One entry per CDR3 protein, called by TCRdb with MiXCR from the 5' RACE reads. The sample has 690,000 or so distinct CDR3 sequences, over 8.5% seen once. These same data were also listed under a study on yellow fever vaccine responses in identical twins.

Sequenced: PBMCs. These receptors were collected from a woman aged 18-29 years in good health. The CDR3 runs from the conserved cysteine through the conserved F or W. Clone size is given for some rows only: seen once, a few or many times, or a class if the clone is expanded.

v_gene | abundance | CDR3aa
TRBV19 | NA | CASKASASYEQYF
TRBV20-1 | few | CSVAGTVNSPLHF
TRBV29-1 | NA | CSVGAGGNIQYF
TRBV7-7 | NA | CASSLILAASYNEQFF
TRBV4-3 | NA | CASSQDRLGGGGETQYF
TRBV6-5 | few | CASSYRGGGEKLFF
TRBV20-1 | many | CSARGTNYEQYF
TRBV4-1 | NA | CASSPTAETGRNTEAFF
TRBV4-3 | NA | CASSQDPPGASQETQYF
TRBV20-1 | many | CSASVNSPLHF
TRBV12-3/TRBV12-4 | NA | CASSLLSDSNQPQHF
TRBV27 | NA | CASIGLAPTAFF
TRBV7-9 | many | CASSQLGPYEQYF
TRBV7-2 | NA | CASSLEGTSSFNEQYF
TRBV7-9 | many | CASRGVEGSPLHF
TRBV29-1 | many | CSVGQSSYEQYF
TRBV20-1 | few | CSARGQGHWEQYF
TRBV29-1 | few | CSGGDRVDFGTQYF
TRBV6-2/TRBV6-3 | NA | CASSWTPGQGRLNNEQFF
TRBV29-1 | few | CSGGQIYNEQFF
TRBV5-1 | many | CASSLSTPGAYEQYF
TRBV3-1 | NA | CASSRQGGIEAFF
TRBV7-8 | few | CASSIRQGTGELFF
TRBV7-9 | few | CASSPRGTGALNTEAFF
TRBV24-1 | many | CATSDTGRLDQPQHF
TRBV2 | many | CASSEAGGHTGELFF
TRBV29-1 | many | CSVDTDTQYF
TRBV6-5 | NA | CASSWKQGKQYF
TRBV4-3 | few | CASSQGAGAYEQYF
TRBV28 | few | CASRGAGFRTDTQYF
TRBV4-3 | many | CASSQDLGGGKTQYF
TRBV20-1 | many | CSASPLGRGSYEQYF
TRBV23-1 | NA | CASRTGFSVLDRYEQYF
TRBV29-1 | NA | CSFGLAEINEQFF
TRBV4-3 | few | CASSQGIQGDTQYF
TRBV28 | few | CATRTGNSGNSPLHF
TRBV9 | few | CASSPGASGETQYF
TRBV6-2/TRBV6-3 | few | CASSYRQNYGYTF
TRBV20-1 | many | CSARVLDRFNYEQYF
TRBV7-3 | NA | CASSLTPRRQGYMYGYTF
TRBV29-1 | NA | CSVEGISGRFYNEQFF